Below are 6 T cell receptor beta chains sequenced from a single sample in a study of blood T cell repertoires in COVID-19. Sequenced by immunoSEQ multiplex PCR; TCRdb stores in-frame clones only, minus some. The table includes a few hundred thousand clones, roughly 80% detected once. Sequencing was carried out using peripheral blood. All receptors derive from an older woman who had recovered from COVID-19.

Written as DNA, the CDR3 is TGCGCCAGCAGTGAGCGGCGGGGGGCCCCGACCTACGAGCAGTACTTC. It translates to CASSERRGAPTYEQYF. V and J are TRBV10-1 and TRBJ2-7, with TRBD2 matching over 8 bases. The CDR3 consists of 16 residues. Losses at the gene ends were 2 bases for V and 2 bases for J; bases not matched to a gene: 8. CDR1 is WNHNN and CDR2 is SYGVQD in the germline V gene (reference sequence).

This chain links TRBV7-2 with TRBJ2-7; 10 positions match TRBD2. CDR1 is SGHTA and CDR2 is FQGNSA in the germline V gene. V trimming: 6 bases; J trimming: 4 bases; junction bases outside the gene matches: 9. The CDR3 is made up of 15 amino acids. The CDR3 DNA sequence: TGTGCCAGCAGTTACAGCGGGGGGGCCGGTTACGAGCAGTACTTC. As protein: CASSYSGGAGYEQYF.

The CDR3 loop reads CASSVNRDDNEQFF. CDR3 coding DNA: TGCGCCAGCAGTGTAAACAGGGACGACAATGAGCAGTTCTTC. This chain joins TRBV10-2 and TRBJ2-1, with D perhaps matching TRBD1 (6 bases). V shed 4 bases and J shed 5 bases, with 12 bases lying between them. The CDR3 is 14 residues long. The germline gives CDR1 WSHSY, CDR2 SAAADI.

V gene TRBV5-1 combines with J gene TRBJ2-5; D possibly corresponds to TRBD1 (7 bases). The germline V gene has CDR1 SGHRS and CDR2 YFSETQ. The CDR3 consists of 14 residues. V shed 2 bases and J shed 5 bases, with 13 bases lying between them. CDR3 sequence reads: CASSFRGAYETQYF. CDR3 sequence (DNA): TGCGCCAGCAGCTTCAGGGGGGCCTACGAGACCCAGTACTTC.

This clone was detected only a few times. V is TRBV7-2 and J is TRBJ1-6, with D uncertain. V lost 0 bases and J 1 base, leaving 7 bases between the germline ends. The CDR3 has 16 amino acids. Germline V gene lookup returns CDR1 SGHTA and CDR2 FQGNSA. This CDR3 reads CASSLASGSYNSPLHF. CDR3 nucleotides: TGTGCCAGCAGCTTAGCGTCGGGGTCCTATAATTCACCCCTCCACTTT.

As DNA, the CDR3 is TGTGCCAGCACCCGCTCAGTCACAGATACGCAGTATTTT. It encodes CASTRSVTDTQYF. The gene calls are TRBV13 and TRBJ2-3; D gene uncertain. CDR1 and CDR2 (germline): PRHDT, FYEKMQ (reference sequence). V was pared by 7 bases and J by 2 bases, with 10 bases between. The CDR3 is 13 amino acids.